The clone carrying this TCR beta chain was recorded a few times. The antigen is undetermined. V was trimmed by 2 bases and J by 7 bases, leaving 9 bases between them. Germline V gene lookup returns CDR1 MNHEY and CDR2 SVGAGI. The CDR3 has 13 residues. The record originates from a study of beta chain features in type 1 diabetes. General study findings and limits: Whether TCRB rearrangement is influenced by HLA type was left unresolved in this analysis. In all four CD4+ subsets, TCRB CDR3 length was significantly, moderately reduced in type 1 diabetes.

Cell sorting via CD45RO/CCR7/CD25/CD127/CD95/CD27 was performed to obtain CD4+ naive, central memory, regulatory and stem cell-like memory cells. All of the isolated RNA was reverse transcribed, so expressed TCRB transcripts were sequenced. The repertoire was sequenced with immunoSEQ multiplex PCR; TCRdb's copy has only in-frame clones and lacks some. The sample has some 900,000 clones; 17% are singletons. The receptor was isolated from a woman younger than 30 in good health. This chain uses TRBV6-5 with TRBJ2-4; possibly TRBD2 for D (5 bases). Sample: naive CD4+ T cells from blood. As DNA, the CDR3 is TGTGCCAGCAGTTACGGTCGAGGGAACATTCAGTACTTC. This translates into CASSYGRGNIQYF.